Sequencing of this T cell receptor (beta chain) was carried out in a study of T cell repertoires in cytomegalovirus infection. Notes on the study in general: Cumulative public TCR beta family frequency identified CMV carriers with the relevant HLA. HLA-C-restricted CMV clonotypes gave the most frequent clonotype in two of eight donors.

TCRdb fed the reads into MiXCR, producing one record per CDR3 protein. The sample holds roughly 600,000 distinct CDR3 sequences, roughly 26% seen once. The CDR3 sequence is 12 residues long. V lost 1 base and J lost 13, with 10 bases in between. CDR1 is LNHNV and CDR2 is YYDKDF in the germline V gene (reference sequence). Concerning this clonotype: The antigen remains unidentified.

The receptor was isolated from a human donor in good health (CMV status not recorded). Some clones in this sample may be carry-over from other donors' samples. The chain couples TRBV15 to TRBJ1-4; D gene unclear. Sequenced input: CD8+ T cells from PBMCs. CDR3 coding DNA: TGTGCCACCAGCAGAGTAGGAGCGGTACTGTTTTTT. Its protein is CATSRVGAVLFF.